Shown below are 9 T cell receptor beta chains from a single sample sequenced in a study of vaccination effects on CD4 cells after COVID-19. CD4+ T cells were isolated after around 10 days of culture. It was two doses of either the BNT162b2 or mRNA-1273 vaccine that participants received. Profiled with immunoSEQ multiplex PCR; TCRdb holds only in-frame clones, not every one. The table includes 60,000 to 80,000 clones, 74% detected once. These receptors have no known antigen. The source was CD4+ T cells from PBMCs cultured without peptide, collected after COVID-19 vaccination. These receptors were taken from a human donor who received a COVID-19 vaccine.

Here the CDR3 reads CASSLLAGDGNEKLFF. In DNA, the CDR3 is TGTGCCAGCAGTTTATTGGCCGGGGACGGTAATGAAAAACTGTTTTTT. This chain connects TRBV28 to TRBJ1-4; D is perhaps TRBD1 (5 bases). Trimming stripped 1 base from V and 4 bases from J, with 13 bases between. This CDR3 is 16 amino acids long. Germline V gene data show CDR1 as MDHEN and CDR2 as SYDVKM.

The chain employs TRBV24-1 and TRBJ1-1; maybe TRBD1 (5 bases). The germline CDR1 and CDR2 sequences are KGHDR and SFDVKD. The length of the CDR3 is 13 residues. V was trimmed by 10 bases and J by 8 bases, leaving 19 bases between them. The CDR3 nucleotides are TGTGCCACTAAAACAGGCCTGAACGGAGAAGCTTTCTTT. It specifies CATKTGLNGEAFF.

V usage is TRBV5-8 and J usage is TRBJ1-6; the D is unclear. CDR3 length: 11 residues. The germline V gene encodes CDR1 SGHTS and CDR2 YDEGEE. V dropped 0 bases and J dropped 18 bases, with 10 bases sitting between them. CDR3 DNA: TGTGCCAGCAGCTTGGGAGATCTGCGCCACTTT. Its translation: CASSLGDLRHF.

The chain combines TRBV7-2 with TRBJ2-7; 9 bases map to TRBD1. Germline CDR1 is SGHTA and CDR2 is FQGNSA. The V segment lost 4 bases and the J segment 7 bases; nucleotides outside the gene matches: 11. The CDR3 covers 15 residues. The chain's CDR3 is CASSSGQGGLKEQYV. CDR3 DNA sequence: TGTGCCAGCAGCTCGGGACAGGGTGGGTTAAAGGAGCAGTACGTC.

The chain combines TRBV5-1 with TRBJ1-6, with a weak D call TRBD1 (6 bases). Germline CDR1 reads SGHRS; CDR2 reads YFSETQ. This CDR3 contains 15 residues. The ends were cut back, 0 bases at V and 10 bases at J, with 14 bases in the middle. Written as DNA, the CDR3 is TGCGCCAGCAGCTTGGCTCAGGGGCGGTGGTCACCCCTCCACTTT. It yields the protein CASSLAQGRWSPLHF.

This chain connects TRBV9 to TRBJ2-3; possible D gene TRBD1, 6 bases. V dropped 0 bases and J dropped 4 bases, with 12 bases sitting between them. This CDR3 has 15 residues. Germline assignment: CDR1 SGDLS and CDR2 YYNGEE. The chain's CDR3 is CASSVGQGKPDTQYF. In nucleotides, the CDR3 is TGTGCCAGCAGCGTAGGGCAGGGGAAACCAGATACGCAGTATTTT.

The sample holds a few counts of this clone. V is TRBV24-1 and J is TRBJ1-2; 8 nucleotides align to TRBD1. Per germline, CDR1 KGHDR and CDR2 SFDVKD. The V and J ends lost 7 bases and 7 bases, in that order; junction bases with no gene match: 10. There are 14 residues in the CDR3. CDR3 sequence (DNA): TGTGCCACCAGCAGCGAGGCAGGGGGCCGTGGCTACACCTTC. It is translated as CATSSEAGGRGYTF.

This chain uses TRBV10-2 with TRBJ2-7, with TRBD1 matching over 11 bases. CDR1 is WSHSY, CDR2 SAAADI, per germline. V was pared by 5 bases and J by 2 bases, with 5 bases of the junction left unmatched. The CDR3 contains 15 residues. CDR3: CASSPGTGGTYEQYV. The CDR3 coding sequence is TGCGCCAGCAGTCCGGGGACAGGGGGTACCTACGAGCAGTACGTC.

This clone appeared once. V is TRBV9 and J is TRBJ2-6; 9 positions match TRBD1. The V and J ends lost 4 bases and 2 bases, in that order; junction bases with no gene match: 13. Germline V gene lookup returns CDR1 SGDLS and CDR2 YYNGEE. This CDR3 is 19 amino acids long. CDR3 bases: TGTGCCAGCAGCCAAGATGAGGGACAGGGAGGAACTGGGGCCAACGTCCTGACTTTC. This encodes CASSQDEGQGGTGANVLTF.